This entry concerns a single T cell receptor (beta chain). Ranging in age from about 6 to 95, the donors were healthy Caucasian individuals from Russia. The data originate from a study of blood T cells in healthy people across ages. For the second PCR, which ran for about 7 to 11 cycles, a sample-barcoded 5' primer and a J-beta primer mix were used. Via MiXCR, TCRdb re-called the 5' RACE reads, giving one row per CDR3 protein. The data hold 1.5 million to 2 million distinct CDR3 sequences, with about 49% observed a single time. The TCR comes from a woman between 40 and 50 years old in good health. Sequencing was carried out using blood.

The CDR3 bases are TGTGCCAGCAATGCGGGGTTCAATCAGCCCCAGCATTTT. Amino acid sequence: CASNAGFNQPQHF. The chain joins TRBV6-2 or TRBV6-3 to TRBJ1-5; unclear D gene. Germline V lookup: CDR1 MNHEY, CDR2 SVGEGT. The CDR3 spans 13 residues. Trimming stripped 7 bases from V and 3 bases from J, with 10 bases between.